This T cell receptor beta chain was recorded in a study of memory CD4+ T cells and cytomegalovirus serostatus. Single viable CD3+CD4+CD8-CD45RO+ cells were sorted as the memory CD4+ T cells. The repertoire was sequenced with immunoSEQ multiplex PCR; TCRdb's copy has only in-frame clones and lacks some. Of 85,000 to 100,000 clones in the sample, 80% are singletons; the top ten hold about 4%. The ends lost 4 bases at V and 2 bases at J; junction bases unmatched: 8. The CDR3 length is 17 residues. Germline V CDR1 and CDR2: MNHNS, SASEGT. The sequencing input was memory CD4+ T cells from blood. V is TRBV6-1 and J is TRBJ2-1; the match to TRBD2 covers 10 bases. The sequence came from an adult in good health and CMV-seropositive. CDR3 coding DNA: TGTGCCAGCAGTGGACTACAAGGACTAGCGGCCTACAATGAGCAGTTCTTC. Amino acid sequence: CASSGLQGLAAYNEQFF.